Detailed here is one T cell receptor beta chain. The data were taken from a study of blood T cell repertoires in COVID-19. TCRdb's copy holds only in-frame clones and misses some; the assay was immunoSEQ multiplex PCR. The table has 110,000 or so clones, more than 75% seen once. This CDR3 region has 12 residues. Germline V gene sequence: CDR1 SGHRS, CDR2 YFSETQ. The V and J ends lost 7 bases and 7 bases respectively, with 11 bases between them. The receptor was isolated from a woman aged 50 to 60 with acute or convalescent COVID-19. The sample was peripheral blood. The V and J genes are TRBV5-1 and TRBJ1-4; maybe TRBD1 (5 bases). This CDR3 is CASSTGREKLFF. CDR3 coding DNA: TGCGCCAGCTCCACAGGCCGTGAAAAACTGTTTTTT.